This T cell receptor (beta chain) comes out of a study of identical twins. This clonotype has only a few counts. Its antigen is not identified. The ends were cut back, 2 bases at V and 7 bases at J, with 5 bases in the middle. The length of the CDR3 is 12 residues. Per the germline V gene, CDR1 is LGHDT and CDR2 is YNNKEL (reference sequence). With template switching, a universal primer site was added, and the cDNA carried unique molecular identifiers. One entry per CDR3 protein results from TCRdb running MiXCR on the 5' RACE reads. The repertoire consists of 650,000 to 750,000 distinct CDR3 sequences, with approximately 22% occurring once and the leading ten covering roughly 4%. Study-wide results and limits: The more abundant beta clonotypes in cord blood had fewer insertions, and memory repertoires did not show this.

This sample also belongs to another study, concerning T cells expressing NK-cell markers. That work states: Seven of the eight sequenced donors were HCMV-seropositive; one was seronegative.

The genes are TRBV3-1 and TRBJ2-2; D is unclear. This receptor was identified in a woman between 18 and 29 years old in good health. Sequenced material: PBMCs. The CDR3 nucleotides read TGTGCCAGCAGCCAACGAAGCGGGGAGCTGTTTTTT. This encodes CASSQRSGELFF.